Shown below are 8 T cell receptor beta chains from a single sample sequenced in a study of cytomegalovirus exposure and HLA in healthy donors. PCR was performed using 60 Vbeta and 13 Jbeta primers. Generated by immunoSEQ multiplex PCR, the TCRdb table keeps only in-frame clones and is missing some. The data show more than 35,000 clones, 60% to 75% seen once. Sequencing input: PBMCs. The receptors come from a man between 40 and 49 years old in good health and CMV-seronegative.

This chain connects TRBV7-9 to TRBJ1-2, with TRBD1 matching 7 bases. V lost 1 base, J lost 4 bases, and 3 bases stayed unmatched. The germline CDR1 and CDR2 sequences are SEHNR and FQNEAQ (reference sequence). The CDR3 covers 14 residues. The CDR3 protein is CASSLGGQPYGYTF. CDR3 nucleotides: TGTGCCAGCAGCTTAGGGGGACAGCCCTATGGCTACACCTTC.

The chain employs TRBV2 and TRBJ1-1; D is ambiguous. The CDR3 has 10 amino acids. Per germline, CDR1 SNHLY and CDR2 FYNNEI. V lost 8 bases, J lost 10 bases, and 11 bases lay in between. The CDR3 DNA is TGTGCCAGCCAGATTTTAGCAGCTTTCTTT. Amino acids: CASQILAAFF.

The chain recombines TRBV7-3 with TRBJ1-1; tentatively, D is TRBD1 (6 bases). V was cut by 5 bases and J by 1 base, with 8 bases left in between. There are 13 residues in the CDR3. The V gene's germline CDR1 is SGHTA and CDR2 FQGTGA. The CDR3 nucleotides are TGTGCCAGCAGCCAAGGGGGGAACACTGAAGCTTTCTTT. This encodes CASSQGGNTEAFF.

Only a few counts were recorded for this clone. The chain has TRBV11-1 and TRBJ2-1, with 8 nucleotides matching TRBD2. V was pared by 1 base and J by 8 bases, with 16 bases of the junction left unmatched. Germline CDR1 reads SGHAT; CDR2 reads FQDESV (reference sequence). The CDR3 runs to 18 residues. The CDR3 region is CASSLDRGPAGVWDEQFF. In DNA, the CDR3 is TGTGCCAGCAGCTTAGATCGAGGGCCAGCGGGGGTTTGGGATGAGCAGTTCTTC.

The chain links TRBV5-1 to TRBJ1-1; TRBD1 is a possible D gene (5 bases). The germline gives CDR1 SGHRS, CDR2 YFSETQ. The CDR3 totals 14 residues. The germline V and J ends were trimmed by 0 bases and 1 base, with 7 bases remaining between them. Here the CDR3 DNA reads TGCGCCAGCAGCTTGGCCGACAGGAACACTGAAGCTTTCTTT. Translation: CASSLADRNTEAFF.

The chain links TRBV6-4 to TRBJ2-2; weak D call: TRBD2 (5 bases). Per germline, CDR1 MRHNA and CDR2 SNTAGT. Trimming removed 4 bases from V and 3 bases from J, with 9 bases in between. The CDR3 has 14 amino acids. Written as DNA, the CDR3 is TGTGCCAGCAGTGGCGCGGGCGACACCGGGGAGCTGTTTTTT. Translation gives CASSGAGDTGELFF.

This clone appeared a few times. The chain recombines TRBV28 with TRBJ1-5; no reliable D call. The CDR3 contains 16 residues. CDR1 and CDR2 (germline): MDHEN, SYDVKM. Trimming took off 6 bases at V and 2 bases at J, with 17 bases between the two ends. CDR3 protein: CASRPPGEGGNQPQHF. Written as DNA, the CDR3 is TGTGCCAGCAGACCCCCGGGAGAGGGTGGCAATCAGCCCCAGCATTTT.

The chain employs TRBV6-1 and TRBJ1-1, with D unresolved. The germline gives CDR1 MNHNS, CDR2 SASEGT. The V gene lost 8 bases and the J gene lost 0 bases, with 10 bases spanning the gap. The CDR3 has 13 amino acids. CDR3 DNA: TGTGCCAGCTGCCCGCGTATGAACACTGAAGCTTTCTTT. Encoded protein: CASCPRMNTEAFF.